The 27 T cell receptor beta chains in this list originate from one sample, sequenced in a study of blood T cells in healthy people across ages. For the second PCR, which ran for about 7 to 11 cycles, a sample-barcoded 5' primer and a J-beta primer mix were used. One entry per CDR3 protein results from TCRdb running MiXCR on the 5' RACE reads. The top ten hold 20% to 25% of the sample, which has around 500,000 distinct CDR3 sequences, around 48% seen once. The sequenced sample consisted of blood. The source of these receptors is a man at least 80 years old in good health.

This clonotype was recorded a few times. The chain combines TRBV28 with TRBJ1-5; perhaps TRBD1 as D (6 bases). CDR3 length: 15 amino acids. Germline CDR1 is MDHEN and CDR2 is SYDVKM. The V end was cut by 7 bases, the J end by 2 bases, with 15 bases between. CDR3 bases: TGTGCCAGCATCGTAAGGGGGGTTGGCAATCAGCCCCAGCATTTT. This sequence encodes CASIVRGVGNQPQHF.

CDR3 in DNA: TGTGCCAGCAGCTACCCCAACAGTGGGACCGGGGAGCTGTTTTTT. Residues: CASSYPNSGTGELFF. The chain employs TRBV7-9 and TRBJ2-2; the D is unclear. The CDR3 contains 15 residues. Trimming left V 4 bases short and J 5 bases short, with 14 bases between. Germline CDR1 and CDR2: SEHNR and FQNEAQ (reference sequence).

This clonotype was seen more than once but under ten times. The chain carries TRBV4-1 and TRBJ2-2, with 14 bases that match TRBD2. With V trimmed by 0 bases and J by 6 bases, 0 bases remained unmatched. This CDR3 region has 16 residues. CDR1 is MGHRA, CDR2 YSYEKL, per germline. Here the CDR3 reads CASSQEGLAGAGELFF. The CDR3 coding sequence is TGCGCCAGCAGCCAAGAGGGACTAGCGGGGGCCGGGGAGCTGTTTTTT.

This clonotype was observed a handful of times. The rearrangement uses TRBV29-1 and TRBJ2-3; TRBD2 is a possible D gene (6 bases). The CDR3 totals 13 residues. V dropped 7 bases and J dropped 1 base, with 12 bases sitting between them. CDR1 and CDR2 (germline): SQVTM, ANQGSEA. CDR3 nucleotides: TGCAGCGGGGGTAGCGGCCGCACAGATACGCAGTATTTT. This gives the protein CSGGSGRTDTQYF.

This clonotype was seen only once. This chain connects TRBV4-1 to TRBJ1-6, with D perhaps TRBD1 (5 bases). CDR1 and CDR2 (germline): MGHRA, YSYEKL. The germline V and J ends were trimmed by 1 base and 11 bases, with 12 bases remaining between them. The CDR3 loop spans 14 amino acids. CDR3 loop: CASSQAGAATPLHF. CDR3 coding DNA: TGCGCCAGCAGCCAAGCCGGGGCAGCGACACCCCTCCACTTT.

V gene TRBV5-1 combines with J gene TRBJ1-1, with D possibly matching TRBD1 (5 bases). In germline, CDR1 is SGHRS, CDR2 YFSETQ. CDR3 length: 16 residues. The V end was cut by 3 bases, the J end by 1 base, with 16 bases between. The DNA for the CDR3 is TGCGCCAGCAGCTCGGGACCCCGGAACTCGAACACTGAAGCTTTCTTT. Its translation: CASSSGPRNSNTEAFF.

This sequence joins TRBV10-3 and TRBJ1-1; 10 positions agree with TRBD1. This CDR3 spans 17 amino acids. In germline, CDR1 is ENHRY, CDR2 SYGVKD. V trimming: 3 bases; J trimming: 5 bases; junction bases outside the gene matches: 12. The CDR3 spells CAISDPGTGDVSTEAFF. Here the CDR3 DNA reads TGTGCCATCAGTGACCCCGGGACAGGGGATGTTTCGACTGAAGCTTTCTTT.

J is TRBJ1-2 and V is TRBV7-2; 7 nucleotides align to TRBD1. V shed 5 bases, J shed 9 bases, and the junction held 15 bases outside the gene matches. Germline loops: CDR1 SGHTA, CDR2 FQGNSA. CDR3 size: 15 residues. The CDR3 sequence: CASSHVEPTGESYTF. CDR3 nucleotide sequence: TGTGCCAGCAGCCATGTAGAGCCAACAGGGGAGAGCTACACCTTC.

This clonotype was recorded only once. This chain uses TRBV6-1 with TRBJ2-4; D gene uncertain. Trimming took off 2 bases at V and 13 bases at J, with 21 bases between the two ends. Looked up from germline, CDR1 is MNHNS and CDR2 is SASEGT. CDR3 length equals 15 residues. The CDR3 loop is CASSELYQTSYGQYF. In DNA, the CDR3 is TGTGCCAGCAGTGAATTATATCAGACCTCCTACGGGCAGTACTTC.

The CDR3: CSVTTGGVNTEAFF. The DNA of the CDR3 is TGCAGCGTTACGACAGGGGGAGTGAACACTGAAGCTTTCTTT. The chain carries TRBV29-1 and TRBJ1-1; 9 nucleotides line up with TRBD1. The CDR3 is made up of 14 amino acids. The V segment lost 5 bases and the J segment 0 bases; nucleotides outside the gene matches: 4. Germline V gene data show CDR1 as SQVTM and CDR2 as ANQGSEA.

This clonotype was seen a handful of times. The V and J genes are TRBV6-5 and TRBJ2-3; TRBD2 matches at 12 bases. CDR1 and CDR2 from the germline V gene are MNHEY and SVGAGI. The length of the CDR3 is 20 residues. After removal of 0 bases from V and 0 bases from J, the junction contained 10 bases not matched to a gene. The CDR3 region is CASSYSSTSGGNPSTDTQYF. The CDR3 region has the DNA TGTGCCAGCAGTTACTCTTCTACTAGCGGGGGGAATCCTAGCACAGATACGCAGTATTTT.

The chain couples TRBV6-5 to TRBJ2-1; TRBD1 agrees at 9 bases. CDR1 and CDR2 from the germline V gene are MNHEY and SVGAGI. This CDR3 has 14 residues. V trimming: 2 bases; J trimming: 9 bases; junction bases outside the gene matches: 5. CDR3 amino acids: CASSYDRGGREQFF. The CDR3 coding sequence is TGTGCCAGCAGTTACGACAGGGGGGGGCGTGAGCAGTTCTTC.

The chain recombines TRBV5-6 with TRBJ1-4; D is uncertain. Trimming cost V 1 base and J 2 bases, with 18 bases left between them. CDR1 and CDR2 from the germline V gene are SGHDT and YYEEEE. The CDR3 contains 18 residues. CDR3 DNA: TGTGCCAGCAGCTTGAAGCGGAGGGCAGGACCCACTAATGAAAAACTGTTTTTT. This translates into CASSLKRRAGPTNEKLFF.

The chain links TRBV29-1 to TRBJ2-2, with 10 bases matching TRBD2. Germline values: CDR1 SQVTM, CDR2 ANQGSEA. The CDR3 extends over 16 amino acids. Trimming took 7 bases from V and 4 from J; bases not matched to a gene: 12. The CDR3: CSARTSGGGGTGELFF. In nucleotides, the CDR3 is TGCAGCGCGCGGACTAGCGGAGGGGGGGGCACCGGGGAGCTGTTTTTT.

The chain links TRBV5-1 to TRBJ2-3; D is perhaps TRBD1 (6 bases). Germline V gene sequence: CDR1 SGHRS, CDR2 YFSETQ. The CDR3 has 15 residues. V was clipped by 0 bases and J by 2 bases, with 10 bases between them. The CDR3 DNA is TGCGCCAGCAGCTTGGAGGACAGTACCACAGATACGCAGTATTTT. Protein: CASSLEDSTTDTQYF.

The chain uses TRBV5-1 and TRBJ1-1; the match to TRBD1 covers 7 bases. The CDR3 sequence is 15 residues long. Germline V gene data show CDR1 as SGHRS and CDR2 as YFSETQ. V was pared by 7 bases and J by 6 bases, with 15 bases of the junction left unmatched. CDR3 amino acids: CASGVSGQVIPEAFF. The DNA for the CDR3 is TGCGCCAGCGGCGTCTCAGGACAGGTGATCCCTGAAGCTTTCTTT. The full variable domain, completed using reference TRBV5-1 and TRBJ1-1, is KAGVTQTPRYLIKTRGQQVTLSCSPISGHRSVSWYQQTPGQGLQFLFEYFSETQRNKGNFPGRFSGRQFSNSRSEMNVSTLELGDSALYLCASGVSGQVIPEAFFGQGTRLTVV.

This clonotype has just a few counts. The rearrangement joins TRBV10-3 to TRBJ2-1; 12 bases line up with TRBD1. The CDR3 length is 16 residues. Germline V gene data show CDR1 as ENHRY and CDR2 as SYGVKD. With 2 bases clipped from V and 7 bases from J, the junction kept 6 bases outside the gene matches. This CDR3 reads CAISEVPGQGANEQFF. DNA of the CDR3: TGTGCCATCAGTGAGGTTCCGGGACAGGGGGCGAATGAGCAGTTCTTC.

The chain recombines TRBV12-3 or TRBV12-4 with TRBJ2-1; 7 nucleotides match TRBD1. The CDR3 is 15 residues long. The ends lost 6 bases at V and 6 bases at J; junction bases unmatched: 11. The CDR3 DNA follows: TGTGCCAGCAGCATAACAGGGGAATCGGTCAATGAGCAGTTCTTC. Translating it yields CASSITGESVNEQFF.

The J gene is TRBJ1-4, the V gene TRBV11-3; D is possibly TRBD1 (5 bases). The germline V gene has CDR1 SGHNT and CDR2 YENEEA. The CDR3 length is 14 residues. V lost 5 bases and J lost 5, with 12 bases in between. CDR3: CASSIGTGNEKLFF. Written as DNA, the CDR3 is TGTGCCAGCAGCATCGGGACGGGGAATGAAAAACTGTTTTTT. Complete variable domain (other parts from reference TRBV11-3 and TRBJ1-4): EAGVVQSPRYKIIEKKQPVAFWCNPISGHNTLYWYLQNLGQGPELLIRYENEEAVDDSQLPKDRFSAERLKGVDSTLKIQPAELGDSAVYLCASSIGTGNEKLFFGSGTQLSVL.

This chain links TRBV7-2 with TRBJ2-5, with 7 positions matching TRBD1. Germline V lookup: CDR1 SGHTA, CDR2 FQGNSA. This CDR3 comprises 15 residues. V trimming: 5 bases; J trimming: 1 base; junction bases outside the gene matches: 7. CDR3: CASSRDSGPQETQYF. The CDR3 DNA sequence: TGTGCCAGCAGCCGGGACAGTGGACCCCAAGAGACCCAGTACTTC.

This clonotype showed up just once. The chain joins TRBV4-1 to TRBJ2-3; D unclear. The V and J ends lost 1 base and 6 bases respectively, with 8 bases between them. Looked up from germline, CDR1 is MGHRA and CDR2 is YSYEKL. The CDR3 length is 13 residues. The CDR3 sequence: CASSQGSRDTQYF. The CDR3 DNA follows: TGCGCCAGCAGCCAAGGATCGAGGGATACGCAGTATTTT.

The chain carries TRBV4-3 and TRBJ2-1; 7 bases align to TRBD2. J lost 6 bases, V lost 0 bases, and 14 bases had no gene match. Germline CDR1 is LGHNA and CDR2 is YSLEER. The CDR3 consists of 18 residues. The chain's CDR3 is CASSQEVGGRAGVNEQFF. CDR3 bases: TGCGCCAGCAGCCAAGAGGTCGGTGGGAGGGCCGGGGTCAATGAGCAGTTCTTC.

The V and J genes are TRBV29-1 and TRBJ2-5, with 11 positions matching TRBD2. This CDR3 has 15 residues. Unmatched junction bases numbered 8, after V lost 3 bases and J lost 5 bases. CDR1 and CDR2 (germline): SQVTM, ANQGSEA. The CDR3 sequence: CSVEVLAGGSETQYF. The CDR3 bases are TGCAGCGTTGAGGTCCTAGCGGGGGGCTCTGAGACCCAGTACTTC.

The chain uses TRBV9 and TRBJ2-1; weak D call: TRBD2 (6 bases). The CDR3 sequence is 16 residues long. V lost 0 bases, J lost 2 bases, and 12 bases lay in between. Looked up from germline, CDR1 is SGDLS and CDR2 is YYNGEE. The CDR3 nucleotides read TGTGCCAGCAGCGTAGATCCAGCGGGCACCTACAATGAGCAGTTCTTC. Residues: CASSVDPAGTYNEQFF.

Comments on this clonotype: A much larger clone differs from this one at a single base, so this may be a read error. The rearrangement links TRBV7-2 to TRBJ2-1; D unclear. The germline CDR1 and CDR2 sequences are SGHTA and FQGNSA. V lost 6 bases and J lost 13, with 13 bases in between. This CDR3 is 11 amino acids long. CDR3 protein: CASRQEETQFF. CDR3 in DNA: TGTGCCAGCAGACAAGAAGAGACCCAGTTCTTC.

This clonotype was seen a few times. The rearrangement links TRBV24-1 to TRBJ2-7, with 9 positions matching TRBD2. The CDR3 spans 16 residues. V lost 0 bases, J lost 2 bases, and 4 bases stayed unmatched. The germline V gene encodes CDR1 KGHDR and CDR2 SFDVKD. The CDR3 nucleotides read TGTGCCACCAGTGATTTGCCTAGCGGGACACCCTACGAGCAGTACTTC. As protein: CATSDLPSGTPYEQYF.

There are a few counts of this clonotype. The gene calls are TRBV20-1 and TRBJ2-7; 8 nucleotides agree with TRBD2. V lost 5 bases to trimming and J lost 1 base; unmatched junction nucleotides: 16. CDR1 is DFQATT and CDR2 is SNEGSKA in the germline V gene (reference sequence). This CDR3 has 17 amino acids. The CDR3 is CSAPTFLSGTNSYEQYF. The CDR3 nucleotides are TGCAGTGCTCCAACCTTTCTTAGCGGGACTAATTCCTACGAGCAGTACTTC.